The 18 T cell receptor beta chains listed next were all sequenced from one sample in a study of blood T cell repertoires in COVID-19. Assay: immunoSEQ multiplex PCR; the TCRdb copy retains only in-frame clones and omits some. The sample lists about 440,000 clones, more than 70% occurring once. Sequencing was performed on peripheral blood. The receptor source for this set is a woman in her forties or fifties with COVID-19, enrolled during active disease.

This chain connects TRBV20-1 to TRBJ1-1, with D possibly being TRBD1 (5 bases). The germline V gene encodes CDR1 DFQATT and CDR2 SNEGSKA (reference sequence). This CDR3 region has 11 residues. The CDR3 spells CRADGGTEAFF. CDR3 nucleotides: TGCAGGGCCGATGGGGGGACTGAAGCTTTCTTT.

In its sample, this clone was seen a few times. The rearrangement uses TRBV7-9 and TRBJ1-2, with TRBD1 matching 7 bases. The CDR3 contains 15 residues. Germline V lookup: CDR1 SEHNR, CDR2 FQNEAQ (reference sequence). V lost 1 base, J lost 6 bases, and 8 bases stayed unmatched. CDR3 amino acids: CASSLVSLGGNGYTF. The DNA of the CDR3 is TGTGCCAGCAGCTTAGTATCACTAGGGGGCAATGGCTACACCTTC.

The chain employs TRBV5-6 and TRBJ1-2; D is uncertain. CDR3 size: 14 residues. V dropped 5 bases and J dropped 6 bases, with 17 bases sitting between them. The germline gives CDR1 SGHDT, CDR2 YYEEEE. In DNA, the CDR3 is TGTGCCAGCAGGTTAGACGGAGGGAGGAATGGCTACACCTTC. Amino acids: CASRLDGGRNGYTF.

The genes are TRBV5-1 and TRBJ2-1, with unresolved D. Trimming removed 4 bases at V and 5 bases at J, with 10 bases between. The germline V gene encodes CDR1 SGHRS and CDR2 YFSETQ. The CDR3 totals 13 residues. The CDR3 coding sequence is TGCGCCAGCAGCCTTGACACCGACAATGAGCAGTTCTTC. It translates to CASSLDTDNEQFF. Based on the CDR3 plus reference TRBV5-1 and TRBJ2-1, the full variable domain is KAGVTQTPRYLIKTRGQQVTLSCSPISGHRSVSWYQQTPGQGLQFLFEYFSETQRNKGNFPGRFSGRQFSNSRSEMNVSTLELGDSALYLCASSLDTDNEQFFGPGTRLTVL.

Here the CDR3 DNA reads TGTGCCAGCAGGACAGGGGTATCCTACGAGCAGTACTTC. It codes for CASRTGVSYEQYF. The chain carries TRBV12-3 or TRBV12-4 and TRBJ2-7; TRBD1 matches 8 bases. The CDR3 extends over 13 amino acids. The J segment lost 1 base and the V segment lost 6 bases, leaving 2 bases of the junction unmatched.

This clone has only one observation. This rearrangement joins TRBV3-1 (or the pseudogene TRBV3-2) to TRBJ2-4; possibly TRBD1 for D (6 bases). This CDR3 region has 13 residues. Trimming removed 1 base from V and 11 bases from J, with 12 bases in between. CDR1 LGHDT and CDR2 YNNKEL come from the germline V gene (reference sequence). This chain's CDR3 is CASSQAGAGVQYF. The CDR3 region has the DNA TGTGCCAGCAGCCAAGCAGGGGCGGGCGTTCAGTACTTC.

The V and J genes are TRBV19 and TRBJ1-5, with TRBD1 matching over 10 bases. Trimming took 7 bases from V and 5 from J; bases not matched to a gene: 8. The CDR3 extends over 15 amino acids. The germline V gene encodes CDR1 LNHDA and CDR2 SQIVND (reference sequence). The CDR3 DNA follows: TGTGCCAGTAATACGGGACAGGGGAACTATCAGCCCCAGCATTTT. Translated: CASNTGQGNYQPQHF.

The chain combines TRBV18 with TRBJ1-4; D might be TRBD1 (5 bases). The V end lost 5 bases, the J end lost 7 bases, and 14 bases lay between the germline ends. Germline V gives CDR1 KGHSH, CDR2 LQKENI. The CDR3 covers 14 residues. CDR3 residues: CASSRGSEGEKLFF. The CDR3, as DNA: TGTGCCAGCTCAAGGGGATCCGAAGGTGAAAAACTGTTTTTT.

V is TRBV11-2 and J is TRBJ2-1; maybe TRBD1 (6 bases). The CDR3 runs to 16 residues. Germline CDR1 is SGHAT and CDR2 is FQNNGV. Trimming took off 2 bases at V and 3 bases at J, with 14 bases between the two ends. CDR3 nucleotides: TGTGCCAGCAGCTTATGGGGCCAGGGGCACTACAATGAGCAGTTCTTC. It specifies CASSLWGQGHYNEQFF.

The J gene is TRBJ1-1, the V gene TRBV2; D ambiguous. There are 12 residues in the CDR3. V was shortened by 11 bases and J by 1 base, with 11 bases between the two germline ends. The V gene's germline CDR1 is SNHLY and CDR2 FYNNEI. In nucleotides, the CDR3 is TGTGCCTGCAAACGGGGGAACACTGAAGCTTTCTTT. Translated, it gives CACKRGNTEAFF.

The chain employs TRBV19 and TRBJ1-2, with unresolved D. From germline, CDR1 is LNHDA and CDR2 SQIVND (reference sequence). Trimming took 3 bases from V and 6 from J, leaving 11 bases between them. The CDR3 extends over 13 amino acids. The CDR3 spells CASSIRGMDGYTF. In nucleotides, the CDR3 is TGTGCCAGTAGTATCCGAGGAATGGATGGCTACACCTTC.

The chain carries TRBV11-2 and TRBJ2-7; D is possibly TRBD1 (5 bases). The V gene's germline CDR1 is SGHAT and CDR2 FQNNGV. The CDR3 has 15 amino acids. V lost 5 bases and J 2 bases, leaving 16 bases between the germline ends. The chain's CDR3 is CASSPDGHRTYEQYF. CDR3 in DNA: TGTGCCAGCAGCCCGGACGGACATAGGACCTACGAGCAGTACTTC.

The V gene is TRBV5-1, the J gene TRBJ2-1, with 8 positions matching TRBD1. The CDR3 consists of 14 residues. CDR1 and CDR2 (germline): SGHRS, YFSETQ. The V gene end was trimmed by 3 bases and the J gene end by 3 bases; junction bases not matched to a gene: 2. The CDR3 DNA follows: TGCGCCAGCAGCTCGGGACAGGTCTACAATGAGCAGTTCTTC. Protein product: CASSSGQVYNEQFF.

The chain combines TRBV4-1 with TRBJ1-2; 8 bases align to TRBD1. This CDR3 spans 16 amino acids. J was trimmed by 5 bases and V by 1 base; bases with no gene match: 9. The V gene's germline CDR1 is MGHRA and CDR2 YSYEKL. The CDR3 sequence: CASSQANGQGVYGYTF. The CDR3 coding sequence is TGCGCCAGCAGCCAAGCCAATGGACAGGGAGTTTATGGCTACACCTTC.

The V and J genes are TRBV25-1 and TRBJ1-1; TRBD1 matches at 7 bases. The CDR3 contains 16 residues. CDR1 and CDR2 from the germline V gene are MGHDK and SYGVNS. The junction had 14 bases not matched to a gene; V was cut back by 5 bases and J by 5 bases. The CDR3 DNA reads TGTGCCAGCAGTTTGACAGGGAGCCCTTTCGGAACTGAAGCTTTCTTT. This gives the protein CASSLTGSPFGTEAFF.

The chain joins TRBV5-5 to TRBJ2-3; weak D call: TRBD2 (6 bases). This CDR3 has 15 amino acids. The V end was cut by 0 bases, the J end by 2 bases, with 10 bases between. Germline CDR1 SGHKS, CDR2 YYEKEE (reference sequence). CDR3 loop: CASSLDGGATDTQYF. CDR3 sequence (DNA): TGTGCCAGCAGCTTGGACGGGGGAGCCACAGATACGCAGTATTTT.

The chain combines TRBV28 with TRBJ1-2; 12 positions match TRBD1. The CDR3 contains 16 residues. V lost 6 bases and J lost 4; bases outside the gene matches: 9. CDR1 and CDR2 (germline): MDHEN, SYDVKM. This chain's CDR3 is CASSPRDRGRIYGYTF. The CDR3, as DNA: TGTGCCAGCAGCCCCCGGGACAGGGGGCGCATCTATGGCTACACCTTC.

The rearrangement joins TRBV19 to TRBJ1-5; 7 nucleotides agree with TRBD1. Germline V gene data show CDR1 as LNHDA and CDR2 as SQIVND (reference sequence). There are 16 residues in the CDR3. Trimming cost V 6 bases and J 5 bases; bases outside gene matches: 13. DNA of the CDR3: TGTGCCAGTAGCCCCGGACAGGAAAGGGGCTATCAGCCCCAGCATTTT. Its protein product is CASSPGQERGYQPQHF.